This section outlines one T cell receptor (beta chain) sequence together with its context. Libraries were prepared by immunoSEQ multiplex PCR; TCRdb keeps only in-frame clonotypes and omits some of them. The sample yields roughly 550,000 clones, about 84% seen once. V lost 2 bases to trimming and J lost 3 bases, with 7 bases between them. Looked up from germline, CDR1 is MNHEY and CDR2 is SVGAGI. CDR3 length: 13 amino acids. The data belong to a study of shared T cell receptors in the human thymus. This sample also belongs to another study, concerning human thymus T cells. In that study: During corrective heart surgery, resections were taken, and the thymus tissue came from them.

This clonotype was obtained from a boy younger than two with a congenital heart defect. Sequenced: thymocytes. The rearrangement links TRBV6-5 to TRBJ2-5; D not resolved. CDR3 loop: CASSYQAKETQYF. The CDR3 DNA sequence: TGTGCCAGCAGTTACCAGGCCAAAGAGACCCAGTACTTC.